This T cell receptor beta chain was retrieved from a study of T cell repertoires in cytomegalovirus infection. On the study more broadly: Shared public TCR beta signatures pointed to both CMV infection and a matching HLA type. Whole-study findings and limits: HLA-C-restricted CMV-specific TCR beta clonotypes were dominant in the ex vivo response. Cumulative frequency of public TCR beta families picked out carriers of CMV plus the relevant HLA.

Via MiXCR, TCRdb re-called the reads, giving one row per CDR3 protein. This sample has about 700,000 distinct CDR3 sequences; roughly 36% occur once, and the top ten carry about 20%. In this sample, this clonotype turned up a few times. The antigen is undetermined. Germline and junction disagree at one end, which may indicate a read error. The CDR3 consists of 15 residues. Germline CDR1 and CDR2: SGHTA and FQGNSA. The chain is built from TRBV7-2 and TRBJ2-7; 7 bases agree with TRBD2. Sequenced here: cultured PBMCs, sampled from culture after CMV antigen stimulation. The clonotype comes from a human donor in good health (CMV status not recorded). Some clones in this sample may be carry-over from other donors' samples. The CDR3 loop is CASSLSSGNLYAQYF. CDR3 DNA: TGTGCCAGCAGCTTATCGAGCGGGAACCTCTACGCGCAGTACTTC. Looking up the rest from reference TRBV7-2 and TRBJ2-7 gives the full variable domain: GAGVSQSPSNKVTEKGKDVELRCDPISGHTALYWYRQSLGQGLEFLIYFQGNSAPDKSGLPSDRFSAERTGGSVSTLTIQRTQQEDSAVYLCASSLSSGNLYAQYFGPGTRLTVT.